The rows below give T cell receptor beta chains drawn from one sample of a study of blood T cell repertoires in COVID-19. The repertoire was sequenced with immunoSEQ multiplex PCR; TCRdb's copy has only in-frame clones and lacks some. The sample carries 75,000 to 100,000 clones, approximately 80% recorded once. The sample taken for sequencing was peripheral blood. The receptors here all came from an elderly woman with acute or convalescent COVID-19. Both conserved end residues are part of each CDR3. The D gene is left open where the match is weak. Some rows mark clone size as missing; the rest say once, few, many or name a class of expanded clone.

j_call d_call v_call clone_size cdr3_nt cdr3_aa
TRBJ1-2 TRBD1 TRBV27 - TGTGCCAGCAGTTTAAACAGGGGTAGCTATGGCTACACCTTC CASSLNRGSYGYTF
TRBJ2-5 - TRBV5-1 - TGCGCCAGCAGCTTGGTCCGGGGGGCGGTAGCTGAACAAGAGACCCAGTACTTC CASSLVRGAVAEQETQYF
TRBJ2-7 TRBD2 TRBV13 once TGTGCCAGCAGCTTCCGGACTAGCGGGAACGAGCAGTACTTC CASSFRTSGNEQYF
TRBJ1-1 - TRBV27 - TGTGCCAGCAGTTCAGGGGCCACTGAAGCTTTCTTT CASSSGATEAFF
TRBJ2-7 - TRBV6-6 - TGTGCCAGCAGTCATCAGGGTGGCGAGCAGTACTTC CASSHQGGEQYF
TRBJ1-1 - TRBV18 - TGTGCCAGCTCCAAGGCCAGGGGCCGTATGAACACTGAAGCTTTCTTT CASSKARGRMNTEAFF
TRBJ1-5 - TRBV28 few TGTGCCAGCGTATTGGGGGCCCTTAATCAGCCCCAGCATTTT CASVLGALNQPQHF
TRBJ1-4 - TRBV7-9 - TGTGCCAGCAGCTTAGGGACTGTCGGCGAAAAACTGTTTTTT CASSLGTVGEKLFF
TRBJ1-2 TRBD1 TRBV11-1 - TGTGCCAGCAGCGGGGATGACAGGGGAATCGGTGGCTACACCTTC CASSGDDRGIGGYTF
TRBJ1-5 TRBD1 TRBV30 once TGTGCCTGGAGTGCAGGGGGTAATCAGCCCCAGCATTTT CAWSAGGNQPQHF
TRBJ1-3 - TRBV4-3 - TGCGCCAGCAGCCAAGATCGGGTCTCTGGAAACACCATATATTTT CASSQDRVSGNTIYF